The 30 T cell receptor beta chains below were found in one sample sequenced in a study of cytomegalovirus exposure and HLA in healthy donors. The PCR contained 60 Vbeta and 13 Jbeta primers. Only in-frame clones appear in the TCRdb table, and some are missing; sequencing was by immunoSEQ multiplex PCR. This table holds about 99,000 clones, approximately 76% found once. Input material: PBMCs. The receptors derive from a woman aged 18-29 years in good health and CMV-seropositive.

This chain uses TRBV19 with TRBJ1-6; D uncertain. The germline CDR1 and CDR2 sequences are LNHDA and SQIVND (reference sequence). The CDR3 loop spans 15 amino acids. V lost 4 bases and J 0 bases, leaving 7 bases between the germline ends. Here the CDR3 DNA reads TGTGCCAGTAGTACCGGGAGCTCCTATAATTCACCCCTCCACTTT. Amino acids: CASSTGSSYNSPLHF. Filled out from reference TRBV19 and TRBJ1-6, the complete variable domain reads DGGITQSPKYLFRKEGQNVTLSCEQNLNHDAMYWYRQDPGQGLRLIYYSQIVNDFQKGDIAEGYSVSREKKESFPLTVTSAQKNPTAFYLCASSTGSSYNSPLHFGNGTRLTVT.

The sample holds a few counts of this clone. The chain couples TRBV7-6 to TRBJ2-2; 7 bases agree with TRBD2. The V gene's germline CDR1 is SGHVS and CDR2 FNYEAQ. The length of the CDR3 is 15 residues. With 10 bases clipped from V and 1 base from J, the junction kept 9 bases outside the gene matches. As DNA, the CDR3 is TGTGCCACCGAACGAGTAGCGGGGAACACCGGGGAGCTGTTTTTT. The encoded protein is CATERVAGNTGELFF.

Points on this clone: In this CDR3 the conserved last residue, phenylalanine or tryptophan, is missing, so a read error is likely. The CDR3 protein is CASSTQGLNTEAFV. Here the CDR3 DNA reads TGTGCCAGCAGTACACAGGGGCTGAACACTGAAGCTTTCGTT. This chain joins TRBV6-1 and TRBJ1-1; 7 positions match TRBD1. V lost 5 bases and J lost 0; bases outside the gene matches: 3. Per the germline V gene, CDR1 is MNHNS and CDR2 is SASEGT. The length of the CDR3 is 14 residues.

The chain recombines TRBV29-1 with TRBJ1-4; no reliable D call. CDR1 is SQVTM and CDR2 is ANQGSEA in the germline V gene. The CDR3 length is 13 residues. V was shortened by 3 bases and J by 5 bases, with 10 bases between the two germline ends. The CDR3 here is CSVDAGENEKLFF. The DNA for the CDR3 is TGCAGCGTTGATGCGGGAGAAAATGAAAAACTGTTTTTT.

The J gene is TRBJ2-1, the V gene TRBV5-6; 14 positions match TRBD2. The germline CDR1 and CDR2 sequences are SGHDT and YYEEEE. V gave up 3 bases and J gave up 2 bases; unmatched junction bases: 4. The CDR3 runs 17 residues. CDR3 bases: TGTGCCAGCAGCTCCGGACTAGCGGGAGGTACCTACAATGAGCAGTTCTTC. Translating gives CASSSGLAGGTYNEQFF.

V usage is TRBV11-2 and J usage is TRBJ2-3, with TRBD2 matching 7 bases. There are 18 residues in the CDR3. The trim removed 1 base at V and 1 base at J, leaving 11 bases unmatched. Germline V lookup: CDR1 SGHAT, CDR2 FQNNGV. CDR3 amino acids: CASSLVYAGVGGTDTQYF. DNA of the CDR3: TGTGCCAGCAGCTTAGTTTATGCGGGGGTTGGGGGCACAGATACGCAGTATTTT. Looking up the rest from reference TRBV11-2 and TRBJ2-3 gives the full variable domain: EAGVAQSPRYKIIEKRQSVAFWCNPISGHATLYWYQQILGQGPKLLIQFQNNGVVDDSQLPKDRFSAERLKGVDSTLKIQPAKLEDSAVYLCASSLVYAGVGGTDTQYFGPGTRLTVL.

The chain carries TRBV7-2 and TRBJ1-5; D not certain. Germline values: CDR1 SGHTA, CDR2 FQGNSA. The CDR3 loop spans 12 amino acids. V was cut by 2 bases and J by 7 bases, with 6 bases left in between. Here the CDR3 reads CASSLPPQPQHF. CDR3 in DNA: TGTGCCAGCAGCTTACCTCCGCAGCCCCAGCATTTT. The entire variable domain, with the rest obtained from reference TRBV7-2 and TRBJ1-5, is as follows: GAGVSQSPSNKVTEKGKDVELRCDPISGHTALYWYRQSLGQGLEFLIYFQGNSAPDKSGLPSDRFSAERTGGSVSTLTIQRTQQEDSAVYLCASSLPPQPQHFGDGTRLSIL.

The chain recombines TRBV6-5 with TRBJ2-6; D gene uncertain. Trimming removed 0 bases from V and 0 bases from J, with 6 bases in between. This CDR3 comprises 16 residues. Looked up from germline, CDR1 is MNHEY and CDR2 is SVGAGI. CDR3 in amino acids: CASSYSSNSGANVLTF. Written as DNA, the CDR3 is TGTGCCAGCAGTTACTCTTCAAACTCTGGGGCCAACGTCCTGACTTTC.

This clone occurred once. The gene calls are TRBV6-1 and TRBJ1-2; D call uncertain. The CDR3 spans 14 residues. V lost 7 bases to trimming and J lost 1 base, with 13 bases between them. Germline V lookup: CDR1 MNHNS, CDR2 SASEGT. The CDR3 DNA reads as TGTGCCAGCACCGAACGAGAGGGTAACTATGGCTACACCTTC. Its protein is CASTEREGNYGYTF.

The genes are TRBV30 and TRBJ1-1, with D tentatively TRBD1 (6 bases). This CDR3 has 14 residues. Germline values: CDR1 GTSNPN, CDR2 SVGIG (reference sequence). Trimming took 2 bases from V and 11 from J, leaving 21 bases between them. CDR3 loop: CAWSHGGGDRRAFF. For the CDR3, the DNA is TGTGCCTGGAGTCACGGGGGGGGCGATAGGCGGGCTTTCTTT.

The J gene is TRBJ1-1, the V gene TRBV7-9; D is undetermined. This CDR3 has 13 amino acids. V gave up 5 bases and J gave up 1 base, with 8 bases separating them. CDR1 and CDR2 from the germline V gene are SEHNR and FQNEAQ (reference sequence). CDR3 in DNA: TGTGCCAGCAGCGTTGACTGGAACACTGAAGCTTTCTTT. Its protein product is CASSVDWNTEAFF.

The chain has TRBV6-5 and TRBJ1-1; the D gene is possibly TRBD1 (5 bases). This CDR3 has 13 residues. Germline V gene lookup returns CDR1 MNHEY and CDR2 SVGAGI. Between the trimmed V and J ends, which lost 6 bases and 0 bases, there was a span of 8 bases. CDR3 nucleotides: TGTGCCAGCAGCTCGGACATGAACACTGAAGCTTTCTTT. Protein sequence: CASSSDMNTEAFF.

The sample holds a few counts of this clone. The V call is TRBV19, the J call TRBJ1-5; 9 bases agree with TRBD1. Trimming took 5 bases from V and 1 from J; bases not matched to a gene: 6. The CDR3 spans 16 residues. From germline, CDR1 is LNHDA and CDR2 SQIVND (reference sequence). The CDR3 nucleotides read TGTGCCAGTAGTCACACAGGGGGCAGAAGCAATCAGCCCCAGCATTTT. It codes for CASSHTGGRSNQPQHF.

This clone was detected only once. The rearrangement uses TRBV29-1 and TRBJ2-5; 7 nucleotides agree with TRBD1. The CDR3 totals 12 residues. V lost 6 bases to trimming and J lost 2 bases; unmatched junction nucleotides: 3. Germline CDR1 SQVTM, CDR2 ANQGSEA. The CDR3 protein is CSVKGQQETQYF. The DNA for the CDR3 is TGCAGCGTCAAGGGACAGCAAGAGACCCAGTACTTC.

This chain connects TRBV28 to TRBJ1-5; D is possibly TRBD1 (6 bases). The CDR3 length is 16 residues. Germline values: CDR1 MDHEN, CDR2 SYDVKM. Trimming stripped 7 bases from V and 6 bases from J, with 22 bases between. The CDR3 loop reads CASKTYARTVGQPQHF. In nucleotides, the CDR3 is TGTGCCAGCAAAACCTACGCCCGGACAGTTGGTCAGCCCCAGCATTTT.

V gene TRBV7-6 combines with J gene TRBJ1-1; TRBD1 matches 7 bases. V shed 8 bases and J 5 bases; nucleotides not matched to a gene: 11. The CDR3 runs 14 residues. The germline gives CDR1 SGHVS, CDR2 FNYEAQ. This CDR3 is CASVTGSERTEAFF. The CDR3 region has the DNA TGTGCCAGCGTGACAGGGAGTGAAAGGACTGAAGCTTTCTTT.

The V gene is TRBV28, the J gene TRBJ2-7; TRBD1 matches at 8 bases. The ends lost 4 bases at V and 5 bases at J; junction bases unmatched: 19. The CDR3 is 18 amino acids. The germline CDR1 and CDR2 sequences are MDHEN and SYDVKM. CDR3 amino acids: CASSSRYRRDRPQNEQYF. Here the CDR3 DNA reads TGTGCCAGCAGTTCTCGCTACCGGAGGGACAGGCCTCAAAACGAGCAGTACTTC.

The chain employs TRBV5-5 and TRBJ2-3, with D maybe TRBD1 (5 bases). Germline values: CDR1 SGHKS, CDR2 YYEKEE (reference sequence). V was cut by 1 base and J by 0 bases, with 12 bases left in between. This CDR3 comprises 16 residues. CDR3 in DNA: TGTGCCAGCAGCTTGTTTGTCGACAGTAGCACAGATACGCAGTATTTT. The encoded protein is CASSLFVDSSTDTQYF.

This sequence joins TRBV28 and TRBJ1-5; D might be TRBD1 (5 bases). The CDR3 contains 23 residues. V was clipped by 1 base and J by 1 base, with 32 bases between them. Germline V CDR1 and CDR2: MDHEN, SYDVKM. The CDR3 coding sequence is TGTGCCAGCAGTTTATCCTTAAGTGGTGGGAGGGGCCTGGCGGTAATAAGCAATCAGCCCCAGCATTTT. Amino acids: CASSLSLSGGRGLAVISNQPQHF.

The chain links TRBV19 to TRBJ2-1; D not resolved. This CDR3 comprises 12 residues. V was shortened by 5 bases and J by 10 bases, with 12 bases between the two germline ends. CDR1 and CDR2 from the germline V gene are LNHDA and SQIVND (reference sequence). CDR3 DNA: TGTGCCAGTAGTGGTTGGTTGCAGGAGCAGTTCTTC. Protein: CASSGWLQEQFF. Combining the CDR3 with reference TRBV19 and TRBJ2-1 gives the whole variable domain DGGITQSPKYLFRKEGQNVTLSCEQNLNHDAMYWYRQDPGQGLRLIYYSQIVNDFQKGDIAEGYSVSREKKESFPLTVTSAQKNPTAFYLCASSGWLQEQFFGPGTRLTVL.

The chain links TRBV18 to TRBJ1-4, with D possibly matching TRBD1 (5 bases). From germline, CDR1 is KGHSH and CDR2 LQKENI. The V gene lost 2 bases and the J gene lost 3 bases, with 7 bases spanning the gap. This CDR3 region has 14 residues. The CDR3 is CASSPEQANEKLFF. The CDR3 DNA follows: TGTGCCAGCTCACCAGAACAGGCTAATGAAAAACTGTTTTTT.

The CDR3 loop reads CASSSRLAGALYEQYF. CDR3 in DNA: TGTGCCAGCTCATCGCGACTAGCGGGAGCTCTCTACGAGCAGTACTTC. This chain joins TRBV18 and TRBJ2-7; 12 nucleotides agree with TRBD2. The CDR3 is 16 residues long. From germline, CDR1 is KGHSH and CDR2 LQKENI. V trimming: 5 bases; J trimming: 3 bases; junction bases outside the gene matches: 8.

The CDR3 nucleotides are TGCGCCAGCAGCCAACCGTTCCGGGACAGTTCCTACGAGCAGTACTTC. Residues: CASSQPFRDSSYEQYF. The chain uses TRBV4-1 and TRBJ2-7; the match to TRBD1 covers 7 bases. Germline values: CDR1 MGHRA, CDR2 YSYEKL. Unmatched junction bases numbered 8, after V lost 2 bases and J lost 1 base. This CDR3 region has 16 residues.

J is TRBJ1-2 and V is TRBV5-1, with TRBD1 as a possible D gene (6 bases). Trimming cost V 10 bases and J 3 bases, with 22 bases left between them. CDR3 size: 15 residues. Germline values: CDR1 SGHRS, CDR2 YFSETQ. The chain's CDR3 is CACRDTEARDYGYTF. Written as DNA, the CDR3 is TGCGCCTGCCGGGACACGGAAGCCCGAGACTATGGCTACACCTTC.

J is TRBJ1-5 and V is TRBV7-8; D gene ambiguous. The ends were cut back, 5 bases at V and 3 bases at J, with 11 bases in the middle. This CDR3 comprises 14 residues. Germline CDR1 is SGHVS and CDR2 is FQNEAQ. CDR3 sequence: CASSPFQNNQPQHF. The CDR3 bases are TGTGCCAGCAGCCCTTTTCAGAACAATCAGCCCCAGCATTTT.

This rearrangement joins TRBV2 to TRBJ1-3; D call uncertain. The CDR3 has 12 residues. Germline CDR1 SNHLY, CDR2 FYNNEI. This CDR3 reads CAYLSSGNTIYF. The CDR3, as DNA: TGTGCATACCTGAGCTCTGGAAACACCATATATTTT.

V is TRBV28 and J is TRBJ2-1; 7 bases align to TRBD2. This CDR3 has 18 residues. The V gene's germline CDR1 is MDHEN and CDR2 SYDVKM. J lost 0 bases, V lost 5 bases, and 13 bases had no gene match. DNA for the CDR3: TGTGCCAGCAGTGCACCGGGTACTAGCGTTAGCTCCTACAATGAGCAGTTCTTC. Amino acid sequence: CASSAPGTSVSSYNEQFF.

This clone came up a few times. The chain has TRBV10-3 and TRBJ2-3, with D perhaps TRBD2 (6 bases). The CDR3 consists of 16 residues. The V and J ends lost 4 bases and 3 bases respectively, with 17 bases between them. Germline assignment: CDR1 ENHRY and CDR2 SYGVKD. The CDR3 DNA reads TGTGCCATCAGTGTCTTCCCTAGCGATAGGACAGATACGCAGTATTTT. This sequence encodes CAISVFPSDRTDTQYF.

This rearrangement joins TRBV19 to TRBJ1-2, with D possibly TRBD1 on 5 matching bases. The germline CDR1 and CDR2 sequences are LNHDA and SQIVND (reference sequence). V lost 7 bases and J lost 5, with 17 bases in between. This CDR3 contains 14 residues. In DNA, the CDR3 is TGTGCCAGTACCGGACCGGGACGGGGGTATGGCTACACCTTC. Protein sequence: CASTGPGRGYGYTF.

This clone has just a few counts. J is TRBJ1-5 and V is TRBV10-3, with a possible D match to TRBD1 (5 bases). V gave up 10 bases and J gave up 3 bases, with 10 bases separating them. Germline-derived CDR1 and CDR2 are ENHRY and SYGVKD. CDR3 length equals 12 residues. The CDR3 protein is CATQGPNQPQHF. CDR3 in DNA: TGTGCCACCCAGGGTCCCAATCAGCCCCAGCATTTT.